The 12 T cell receptor beta chains presented below share a single source sample, sequenced in a study of cytotoxic CD8 clonotypes in ibrutinib-treated CLL. Method: immunoSEQ multiplex PCR; TCRdb's copy keeps in-frame clones and lacks some. The data hold about 160,000 clones, with around nine tenths observed a single time. The material was PBMCs, obtained at disease progression, from a patient treated with ibrutinib. The source of these receptors is a human donor with chronic lymphocytic leukemia.

The CDR3 region has the DNA TGTGCCAGCAGCTTGACAAGGTCCTACAATGAGCAGTTCTTC. The encoded protein is CASSLTRSYNEQFF. The V call is TRBV5-8, the J call TRBJ2-1, with no clear D. V dropped 1 base and J dropped 1 base, with 6 bases sitting between them. CDR3 size: 14 residues. Germline-derived CDR1 and CDR2 are SGHTS and YDEGEE.

The chain is built from TRBV7-9 and TRBJ2-1, with D hard to call. V was cut by 5 bases and J by 7 bases, with 12 bases left in between. CDR3 size: 13 residues. Per the germline V gene, CDR1 is SEHNR and CDR2 is FQNEAQ (reference sequence). The CDR3 DNA is TGTGCCAGCAGCCCACCCAGGTTTAATGAGCAGTTCTTC. The encoded protein is CASSPPRFNEQFF.

The chain uses TRBV5-5 and TRBJ2-7; D gene ambiguous. CDR1 is SGHKS, CDR2 YYEKEE, per germline (reference sequence). The CDR3 sequence is 14 residues long. V lost 5 bases and J lost 2, with 14 bases in between. The CDR3 region is CASRRVLATYEQYF. CDR3 coding DNA: TGTGCCAGCAGACGGGTCCTGGCGACCTACGAGCAGTACTTC.

The chain links TRBV7-2 to TRBJ1-1; D unclear. Trimming removed 1 base from V and 0 bases from J, with 12 bases in between. Germline values: CDR1 SGHTA, CDR2 FQGNSA. CDR3 length equals 16 residues. DNA of the CDR3: TGTGCCAGCAGCTTAGTCGGTAAGATGATGAACACTGAAGCTTTCTTT. Its translation is CASSLVGKMMNTEAFF.

The chain combines TRBV30 with TRBJ2-1; D possibly corresponds to TRBD2 (6 bases). This CDR3 has 13 residues. The V gene lost 3 bases and the J gene lost 8 bases, with 14 bases spanning the gap. Germline V gene lookup returns CDR1 GTSNPN and CDR2 SVGIG (reference sequence). The CDR3 loop is CAWSRGPGDEQFF. CDR3 DNA: TGTGCCTGGAGCCGAGGTCCGGGGGATGAGCAGTTCTTC.

The V call is TRBV27, the J call TRBJ2-7; 8 bases line up with TRBD1. The CDR3 totals 16 residues. CDR1 MNHEY and CDR2 SMNVEV come from the germline V gene (reference sequence). With 6 bases clipped from V and 4 bases from J, the junction kept 14 bases outside the gene matches. The CDR3 sequence is CASRAGQGPSRYEQYF. The CDR3 coding sequence is TGTGCCAGCAGGGCAGGACAGGGTCCCAGTAGGTACGAGCAGTACTTC.

The chain recombines TRBV7-2 with TRBJ2-1; 8 bases map to TRBD2. The CDR3 is made up of 15 amino acids. The V gene end was trimmed by 4 bases and the J gene end by 0 bases; junction bases not matched to a gene: 2. Germline V gene lookup returns CDR1 SGHTA and CDR2 FQGNSA. The CDR3 spells CASSYSGTSYNEQFF. The CDR3 nucleotides are TGTGCCAGCAGCTATAGCGGGACCTCCTACAATGAGCAGTTCTTC.

This clone was counted a few times. The chain couples TRBV4-3 to TRBJ2-7; 8 bases match TRBD1. V trimming: 1 base; J trimming: 0 bases; junction bases outside the gene matches: 2. CDR1 and CDR2 (germline): LGHNA, YSLEER. The CDR3 totals 15 residues. CDR3 bases: TGCGCCAGCAGCCAAGGGACAGGGAGCTCCTACGAGCAGTACTTC. Residues: CASSQGTGSSYEQYF.

The chain combines TRBV5-5 with TRBJ2-7, with D unresolved. V shed 0 bases and J shed 3 bases, with 4 bases lying between them. Germline assignment: CDR1 SGHKS and CDR2 YYEKEE (reference sequence). The CDR3 has 12 amino acids. CDR3 sequence (DNA): TGTGCCAGCAGCTTGGACCTCTACGAGCAGTACTTC. Translated, it gives CASSLDLYEQYF.

The rearrangement joins TRBV29-1 to TRBJ1-4; 8 bases line up with TRBD1. With 4 bases clipped from V and 4 bases from J, the junction kept 5 bases outside the gene matches. CDR1 and CDR2 from the germline V gene are SQVTM and ANQGSEA. This CDR3 is 14 amino acids long. DNA of the CDR3: TGCAGCGTTGGGGCAGGGGGCAATAATGAAAAACTGTTTTTT. Translated, it gives CSVGAGGNNEKLFF.

The V and J genes are TRBV28 and TRBJ2-1; possibly TRBD2 for D (6 bases). This CDR3 is 13 amino acids long. Germline CDR1 reads MDHEN; CDR2 reads SYDVKM. The V gene lost 5 bases and the J gene lost 10 bases, with 15 bases spanning the gap. CDR3 DNA sequence: TGTGCCAGCAGTATAACCCCTAGCGTAGAGCAGTTCTTC. Translating it yields CASSITPSVEQFF.

The J gene is TRBJ2-3, the V gene TRBV5-5; D ambiguous. The CDR3 has 15 amino acids. Germline CDR1 and CDR2: SGHKS and YYEKEE (reference sequence). V gave up 3 bases and J gave up 2 bases, with 13 bases separating them. CDR3 loop: CASSWTGRYTDTQYF. CDR3 nucleotide sequence: TGTGCCAGCAGCTGGACGGGCCGATACACAGATACGCAGTATTTT. Filled out from reference TRBV5-5 and TRBJ2-3, the complete variable domain reads DAGVTQSPTHLIKTRGQQVTLRCSPISGHKSVSWYQQVLGQGPQFIFQYYEKEERGRGNFPDRFSARQFPNYSSELNVNALLLGDSALYLCASSWTGRYTDTQYFGPGTRLTVL.